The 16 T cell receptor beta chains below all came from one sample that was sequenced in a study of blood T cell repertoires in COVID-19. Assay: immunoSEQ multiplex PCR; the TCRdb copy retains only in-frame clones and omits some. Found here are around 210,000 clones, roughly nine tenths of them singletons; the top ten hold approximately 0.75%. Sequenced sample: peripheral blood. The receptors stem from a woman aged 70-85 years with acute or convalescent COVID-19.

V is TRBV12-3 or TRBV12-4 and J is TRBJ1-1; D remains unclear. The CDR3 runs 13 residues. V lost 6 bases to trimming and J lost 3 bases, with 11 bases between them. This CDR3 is CASSHKTDTEAFF. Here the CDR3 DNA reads TGTGCCAGCAGCCACAAAACCGACACTGAAGCTTTCTTT.

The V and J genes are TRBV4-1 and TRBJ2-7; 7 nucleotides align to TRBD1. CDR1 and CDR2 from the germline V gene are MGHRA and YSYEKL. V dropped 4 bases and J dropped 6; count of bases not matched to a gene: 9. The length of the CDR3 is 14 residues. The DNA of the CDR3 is TGCGCCAGCAGCCCCCGACAGGGTCCGGGCGAGCAGTACTTC. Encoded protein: CASSPRQGPGEQYF.

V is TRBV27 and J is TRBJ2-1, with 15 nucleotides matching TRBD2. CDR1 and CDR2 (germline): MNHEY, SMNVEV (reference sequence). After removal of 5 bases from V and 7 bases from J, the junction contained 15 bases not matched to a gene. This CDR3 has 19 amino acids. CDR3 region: CASSPFLGTSGRLGNEQFF. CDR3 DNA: TGTGCCAGCAGTCCGTTCCTTGGGACTAGCGGGAGGCTAGGTAATGAGCAGTTCTTC.

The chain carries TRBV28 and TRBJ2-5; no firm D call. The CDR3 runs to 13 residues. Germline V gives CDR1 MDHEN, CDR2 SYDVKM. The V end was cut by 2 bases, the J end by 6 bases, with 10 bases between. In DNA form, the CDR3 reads TGTGCCAGCAGTTTAACACAAGTGAAGACCCAGTACTTC. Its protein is CASSLTQVKTQYF.

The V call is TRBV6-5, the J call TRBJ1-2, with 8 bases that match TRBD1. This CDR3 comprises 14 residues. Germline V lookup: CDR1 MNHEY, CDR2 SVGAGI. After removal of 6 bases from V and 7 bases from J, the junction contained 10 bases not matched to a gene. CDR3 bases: TGTGCCAGCAGAGAGACAGGGGCTCGCGGTGGCTACACCTTC. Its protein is CASRETGARGGYTF.

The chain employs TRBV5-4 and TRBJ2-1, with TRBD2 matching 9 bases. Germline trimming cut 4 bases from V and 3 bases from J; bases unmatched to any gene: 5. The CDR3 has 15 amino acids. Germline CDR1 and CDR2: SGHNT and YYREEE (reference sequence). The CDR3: CASSLRGGGYNEQFF. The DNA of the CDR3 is TGTGCCAGCAGCCTACGCGGGGGGGGCTACAATGAGCAGTTCTTC.

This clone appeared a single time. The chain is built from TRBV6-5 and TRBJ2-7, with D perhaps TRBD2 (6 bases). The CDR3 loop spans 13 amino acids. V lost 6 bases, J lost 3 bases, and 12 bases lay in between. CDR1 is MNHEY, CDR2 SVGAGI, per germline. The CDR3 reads CASSLREHYEQYF. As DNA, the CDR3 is TGTGCCAGCAGCCTCCGGGAGCACTACGAGCAGTACTTC.

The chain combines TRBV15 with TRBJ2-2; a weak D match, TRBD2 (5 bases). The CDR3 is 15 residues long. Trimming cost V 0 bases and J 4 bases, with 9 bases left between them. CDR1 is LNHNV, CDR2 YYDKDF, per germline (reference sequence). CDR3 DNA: TGTGCCACCAGCAGAGAGATAACTAGCACCGGGGAGCTGTTTTTT. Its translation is CATSREITSTGELFF. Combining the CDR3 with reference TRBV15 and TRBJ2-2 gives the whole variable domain DAMVIQNPRYQVTQFGKPVTLSCSQTLNHNVMYWYQQKSSQAPKLLFHYYDKDFNNEADTPDNFQSRRPNTSFCFLDIRSPGLGDTAMYLCATSREITSTGELFFGEGSRLTVL.

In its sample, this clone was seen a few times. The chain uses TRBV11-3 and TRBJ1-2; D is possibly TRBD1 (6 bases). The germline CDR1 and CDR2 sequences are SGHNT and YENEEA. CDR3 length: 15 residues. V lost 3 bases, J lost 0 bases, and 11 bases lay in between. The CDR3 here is CASSLRGAANYGYTF. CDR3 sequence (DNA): TGTGCCAGCAGCTTGCGGGGGGCCGCTAACTATGGCTACACCTTC.

CDR3 protein: CASSLKVSEQFF. For the CDR3, the DNA is TGTGCCAGCAGCTTAAAAGTGAGTGAGCAGTTCTTC. The genes are TRBV7-2 and TRBJ2-1, with no clear D. The CDR3 has 12 residues. Trimming pared 2 bases from V and 9 bases from J, leaving 8 bases between. Germline-derived CDR1 and CDR2 are SGHTA and FQGNSA.

Here the CDR3 DNA reads TGTGCCAGTGGGTGGGACACCGAAAAAAGCACAGATACGCAGTATTTT. Translated, it gives CASGWDTEKSTDTQYF. The rearrangement uses TRBV7-9 and TRBJ2-3, with a tentative D call TRBD1 (6 bases). Germline V gene data show CDR1 as SEHNR and CDR2 as FQNEAQ (reference sequence). The CDR3 runs 16 residues. Deletions cut 9 bases from V and 0 bases from J, with 19 bases between.

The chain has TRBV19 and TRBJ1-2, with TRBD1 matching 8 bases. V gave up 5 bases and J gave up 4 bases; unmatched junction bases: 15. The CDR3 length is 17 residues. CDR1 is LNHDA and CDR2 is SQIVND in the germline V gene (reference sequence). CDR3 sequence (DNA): TGTGCCAGTAGTTCTTCGACAGGGGAGGTGGGAATCTATGGCTACACCTTC. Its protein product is CASSSSTGEVGIYGYTF.

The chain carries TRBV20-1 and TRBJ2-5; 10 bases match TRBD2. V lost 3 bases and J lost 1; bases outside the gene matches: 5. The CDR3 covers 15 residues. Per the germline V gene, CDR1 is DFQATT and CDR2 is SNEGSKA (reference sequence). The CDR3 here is CSASRTSGIQETQYF. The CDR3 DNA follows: TGCAGTGCTAGTCGAACTAGCGGGATCCAAGAGACCCAGTACTTC.

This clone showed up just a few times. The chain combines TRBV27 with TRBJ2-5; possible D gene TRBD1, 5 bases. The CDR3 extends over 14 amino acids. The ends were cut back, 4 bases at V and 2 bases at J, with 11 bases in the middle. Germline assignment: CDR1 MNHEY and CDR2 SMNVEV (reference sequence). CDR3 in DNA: TGTGCCAGCAGTTCCCTTAACAGGCAAGAGACCCAGTACTTC. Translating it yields CASSSLNRQETQYF.

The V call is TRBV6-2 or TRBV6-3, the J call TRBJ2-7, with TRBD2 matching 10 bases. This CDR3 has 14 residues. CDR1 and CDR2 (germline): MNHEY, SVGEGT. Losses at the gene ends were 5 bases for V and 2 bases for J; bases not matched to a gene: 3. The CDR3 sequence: CASSRTSGAYEQYF. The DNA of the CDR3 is TGTGCCAGCAGTCGGACTAGCGGAGCCTACGAGCAGTACTTC.

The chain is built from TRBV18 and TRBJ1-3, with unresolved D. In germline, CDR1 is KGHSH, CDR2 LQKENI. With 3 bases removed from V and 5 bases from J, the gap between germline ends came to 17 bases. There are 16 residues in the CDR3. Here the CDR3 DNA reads TGTGCCAGCTCACCTCCCCTTGCGGGCAGCAGAAACACCATATATTTT. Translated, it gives CASSPPLAGSRNTIYF. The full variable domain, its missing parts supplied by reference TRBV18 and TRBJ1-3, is NAGVMQNPRHLVRRRGQEARLRCSPMKGHSHVYWYRQLPEEGLKFMVYLQKENIIDESGMPKERFSAEFPKEGPSILRIQQVVRGDSAAYFCASSPPLAGSRNTIYFGEGSWLTVV.